These T cell receptor beta chains were read from a single sample in a study of cytomegalovirus exposure and HLA in healthy donors. TCRdb's copy holds only in-frame clones and misses some; the assay was immunoSEQ multiplex PCR. The table for this sample gives roughly 120,000 clones. The sequenced sample was PBMCs. The receptors originated from a man aged 25 to 40 in good health and CMV-seronegative. Both conserved end residues are part of each CDR3. D genes are given only for firm matches.

D gene | J gene | V gene | CDR3 DNA | CDR3 protein
TRBD1 | TRBJ1-1 | TRBV15 | TGTGCCACCAGCGGAGCGGGACAGGGGGCAGGGAGGACTGAAGCTTTCTTT | CATSGAGQGAGRTEAFF
TRBD1 | TRBJ1-6 | TRBV6-1 | TGTGCCAGCAGTCCGAGGGACAGGTCTAATTCACCCCTCCACTTT | CASSPRDRSNSPLHF
- | TRBJ2-1 | TRBV7-9 | TGTGCCAGCAGCTCGCTACGGCTAGCGAGCTCCTACAATGAGCAGTTCTTC | CASSSLRLASSYNEQFF
TRBD1 | TRBJ2-7 | TRBV4-1 | TGCGCCAGCAGCCAGGAGGTGGACAGGGGCTACGAGCAGTACTTC | CASSQEVDRGYEQYF
TRBD2 | TRBJ2-7 | TRBV9 | TGTGCCAGCAGCGTAGGGTGCGGGAGGGCCGTCCACGAGCAGTACTTC | CASSVGCGRAVHEQYF
- | TRBJ1-1 | TRBV19 | TGTGCCAGTAGCCCCTCGACAGTCATGAACACTGAAGCTTTCTTT | CASSPSTVMNTEAFF
TRBD1 | TRBJ2-1 | TRBV7-9 | TGTGCCAGCAGCTCAACCGACAGGGCCCATGAGCAGTTCTTC | CASSSTDRAHEQFF
- | TRBJ2-2 | TRBV7-9 | TGTGCCAGCAGCACCCGATGGCCCGGGGAGCTGTTTTTT | CASSTRWPGELFF
TRBD2 | TRBJ2-3 | TRBV27 | TGTGCCAGCAGTCCATCCCGGACTAGCGGGTCATATAACACAGATACGCAGTATTTT | CASSPSRTSGSYNTDTQYF
TRBD1 | TRBJ1-1 | TRBV14 | TGTGCCAGCAGGGTTTCAGGGGGCACTGAAGCTTTCTTT | CASRVSGGTEAFF
- | TRBJ1-4 | TRBV4-1 | TGCGCCAGCAGCCAAGTAAAGAGAAGAACTAATGAAAAACTGTTTTTT | CASSQVKRRTNEKLFF
TRBD1 | TRBJ1-2 | TRBV19 | TGTGCCAGTAGTAGCCGGGACAGGGGGGACCCTAACTATGGCTACACCTTC | CASSSRDRGDPNYGYTF
TRBD1 | TRBJ2-3 | TRBV28 | TGTGCCAGCAGTCCAATATCCGGGACAGGGGGCGCAGATACGCAGTATTTT | CASSPISGTGGADTQYF
TRBD2 | TRBJ2-7 | TRBV5-4 | TGTGCCAGCAGCTTGGGGTCGGCGGGAGGGCTTTACGAGCAGTACTTC | CASSLGSAGGLYEQYF
TRBD2 | TRBJ2-3 | TRBV4-1 | TGCGCCAGCAGCCAAGGAGGGAGGGCCGGGGATACGCAGTATTTT | CASSQGGRAGDTQYF
TRBD1 | TRBJ1-5 | TRBV2 | TGTGCCAGCCAAACAGGGGTCGTATCAAATCAGCCCCAGCATTTT | CASQTGVVSNQPQHF
- | TRBJ1-2 | TRBV28 | TGTGCCAGCAGTTTACGAGCGGTGTATGGCTACACCTTC | CASSLRAVYGYTF
TRBD2 | TRBJ2-1 | TRBV9 | TGTGCCAGCAGCCGCGCATGGGGTAGCGGGAAGCTGAATGAGCAGTTCTTC | CASSRAWGSGKLNEQFF
TRBD2 | TRBJ2-3 | TRBV6-1 | TGTGCCAGCAGTGGACTAGCGGGAGTAATCACAGATACGCAGTATTTT | CASSGLAGVITDTQYF
- | TRBJ1-1 | TRBV7-9 | TGTGCCAGCAGCTTATCAGGGATCGAAGCTTTCTTT | CASSLSGIEAFF
TRBD1 | TRBJ1-2 | TRBV29-1 | TGCAGCGTTGTCAGGGGGATAGAAGGCTACACCTTC | CSVVRGIEGYTF
TRBD2 | TRBJ2-1 | TRBV9 | TGTGCCAGCACCCGGGGACTAGCGGGAGAAGGTTACAATGAGCAGTTCTTC | CASTRGLAGEGYNEQFF
- | TRBJ1-4 | TRBV6-4 | TGTGCCAGCAGTACCTCAGAGCAGGGCCTGTTTTTT | CASSTSEQGLFF
- | TRBJ2-3 | TRBV30 | TGTGCCTGGAGTGTAAGGTGGGAGGTCCTCACAGATACGCAGTATTTT | CAWSVRWEVLTDTQYF
- | TRBJ1-1 | TRBV23-1 | TGCGCCAGCAGTCAGACTAGGGCACACCTGCTGAACACTGAAGCTTTCTTT | CASSQTRAHLLNTEAFF
TRBD1 | TRBJ2-3 | TRBV7-9 | TGTGCCAGCGGCCTGGGACAGGGGAAAACAGATACGCAGTATTTT | CASGLGQGKTDTQYF
TRBD1 | TRBJ2-7 | TRBV11-1 | TGTGCCAGCAGCCACCAACAGGGGGAGTACGAGCAGTACTTC | CASSHQQGEYEQYF
- | TRBJ2-4 | TRBV6-1 | TGTGCCACTACGCCAGGTCTCCTAGCCAAAAACATTCAGTACTTC | CATTPGLLAKNIQYF
TRBD2 | TRBJ2-3 | TRBV16 | TGTGCCAGCAGACGGGGACTAGCGGGGTTCACAGATACGCAGTATTTT | CASRRGLAGFTDTQYF
TRBD1 | TRBJ2-7 | TRBV11-1 | TGTGCCAGCAGCTTATTACAGGGGGAGCAGTACTTC | CASSLLQGEQYF
- | TRBJ2-1 | TRBV29-1 | TGCAGCGTTGAAGGAGAGGGCGGCGGTGATGAGCAGTTCTTC | CSVEGEGGGDEQFF
TRBD1 | TRBJ2-5 | TRBV28 | TGTGCCAGCATTAACGTGGGACAGGGGGCAAGAGAGACCCAGTACTTC | CASINVGQGARETQYF
- | TRBJ1-1 | TRBV4-3 | TGCGCCAGCAGCCAAGACAGGAACACTGAGGCTTTCTTT | CASSQDRNTEAFF
TRBD2 | TRBJ2-2 | TRBV4-1 | TGCGCCAGCAGCCCAGGACTAGCGACGAACACCGGGGAGCTGTTTTTT | CASSPGLATNTGELFF
TRBD1 | TRBJ1-1 | TRBV7-9 | TGTGCCAGCAGCTCCACGATAAGGGGGCAGTACCCTAACACTGAAGCTTTCTTT | CASSSTIRGQYPNTEAFF
TRBD1 | TRBJ2-7 | TRBV13 | TGTGCCAGCAGCCCCCCGGGACAGGGGTTCGGCGAGCAGTACTTC | CASSPPGQGFGEQYF
TRBD2 | TRBJ2-5 | TRBV6-4 | TGTGCCAGCAGGGCGGGACACCTAGGACTAGCGGGAGGGGAGCAGTACTTC | CASRAGHLGLAGGEQYF
- | TRBJ2-7 | TRBV10-2 | TGCGCCAGCAGTGAGCCTCCGGGACACCCAGGGGAGCAGTACTTC | CASSEPPGHPGEQYF
- | TRBJ2-2 | TRBV7-9 | TGTGCCAGCAGCTTTACCAGGGACACCGGGGAGCTGTTTTTT | CASSFTRDTGELFF
- | TRBJ2-7 | TRBV5-6 | TGTGCCAGCAGCCCCATGATCTGGGAGAGCTCCTACGAGCAGTACTTC | CASSPMIWESSYEQYF
- | TRBJ1-2 | TRBV7-2 | TGTGCCAGCAGCTTAGGACGGGGGAACTATGGCTACACCTTC | CASSLGRGNYGYTF
TRBD1 | TRBJ1-1 | TRBV29-1 | TGCAGCGCTGAGACAGGGACGGAAGCTTTCTTT | CSAETGTEAFF
- | TRBJ1-2 | TRBV4-3 | TGCGCCAGCAGCCAAGGAGACAGGAACTATGGCTACACCTTC | CASSQGDRNYGYTF
- | TRBJ2-1 | TRBV11-2 | TGTGCCAGCAGCTTAGATGACGGGTTCGAGCAGTTCTTC | CASSLDDGFEQFF
- | TRBJ1-2 | TRBV7-9 | TGTGCCAGCAGCTTAGGATTCAGCTATGGCTACACCTTC | CASSLGFSYGYTF
TRBD1 | TRBJ2-7 | TRBV2 | TGTGCCAGCAGTGTATCCCCGGGACAGGGAAACGAGCAGTACTTC | CASSVSPGQGNEQYF
- | TRBJ1-2 | TRBV5-6 | TGTGCCAGCAGCTTGTGGGGGGGTGGATTTGGCTACACCTTC | CASSLWGGGFGYTF
- | TRBJ1-2 | TRBV28 | TGTGCCAGCAGTTTTTTCCCCTCCCGGGAGGGGGGAAGATATGGCTACACCTTC | CASSFFPSREGGRYGYTF
TRBD2 | TRBJ2-5 | TRBV12-5 | TGTGCTAGTGGTTTGGGACTAGCGGGAGGCGGAGAGACCCAGTACTTC | CASGLGLAGGGETQYF
- | TRBJ2-1 | TRBV11-3 | TGTGCCAGCAGCTTAGTCCCCCGCTACCCTTTTAACAATGAGCAGTTCTTC | CASSLVPRYPFNNEQFF
TRBD2 | TRBJ2-2 | TRBV19 | TGTGCCAGTACCCTCACGGGGGGGGGCCGGAGCACCGGGGAGCTGTTTTTT | CASTLTGGGRSTGELFF
- | TRBJ2-3 | TRBV7-9 | TGTGCCAGCAGCGCTCTAGATGATACGCAGTATTTT | CASSALDDTQYF
TRBD1 | TRBJ1-2 | TRBV9 | TGTGCCAGCAGCGATAATCGACAGGGAGCTAACTATGGCTACACCTTC | CASSDNRQGANYGYTF
TRBD1 | TRBJ2-7 | TRBV30 | TGTGCCTGTGCCGGGACAGGGAGGGGCGAGCAGTACTTC | CACAGTGRGEQYF
- | TRBJ2-6 | TRBV28 | TGTGCCAGCACCTTATTAGGGGCCAACGTCCTGACTTTC | CASTLLGANVLTF
TRBD2 | TRBJ2-7 | TRBV4-1 | TGCGCCAGCAGCCAAGAGTCCCCCGGGAGGGCCAGGGACGAGCAGTACTTC | CASSQESPGRARDEQYF
- | TRBJ2-1 | TRBV7-9 | TGTGCCAGCGCGGCCGGGACAAACAATGAGCAGTTCTTC | CASAAGTNNEQFF
- | TRBJ1-6 | TRBV9 | TGTGCCAGCAGCAAGCGAGAAGGAACGGGTTCACCCCTCCACTTT | CASSKREGTGSPLHF
- | TRBJ2-3 | TRBV7-6 | TGTGCCAGCAGCAGCAGGGTTGGGGGCACAGATACGCAGTATTTT | CASSSRVGGTDTQYF